These T cell receptor beta chains were read from a single sample in a study of post-analysis software for immune sequencing data. MiXCR, run by TCRdb on the PCR reads, gives a single entry per CDR3 protein. The data show about 540,000 distinct CDR3 sequences, 30% to 40% seen once. Sequencing used blood. The receptors originated from a girl younger than 18 with multiple sclerosis. Both conserved end residues are part of each CDR3. Fields, in order: J gene, V gene, D gene, CDR3 protein. The D gene is left open where the match is weak.

TRBJ1-4 | TRBV3-1 | TRBD1 | CASSVRTGGNEKLFF
TRBJ2-1 | TRBV20-1 | NA | CSAPKPGAGNEQFF
TRBJ2-1 | TRBV2 | NA | CASSELQLSIFNEQFF
TRBJ2-1 | TRBV12-3/TRBV12-4 | NA | CASSLGTLYADEQFF
TRBJ1-2 | TRBV7-2 | NA | CASSPTGPYGYTF
TRBJ2-7 | TRBV5-1 | TRBD2 | CASSLASGGQTLSYEQYF
TRBJ2-4 | TRBV5-6 | NA | CASSSLNEVTKNIQYF
TRBJ2-5 | TRBV7-9 | TRBD1 | CASSLGDRGTQETQYF
TRBJ2-3 | TRBV5-6 | NA | CASSSDTYTDTQYF
TRBJ1-2 | TRBV4-1 | NA | CASSPPEVGYGYTF
TRBJ2-5 | TRBV11-2 | TRBD2 | CASSLDPGSGVLYQETQYF
NA | TRBV27 | NA | CASSPLPGAYEQYF
TRBJ2-5 | TRBV10-3 | NA | CAISDLRGRETQYF
TRBJ2-3 | TRBV29-1 | TRBD1 | CSVAGQGANTQYF
TRBJ2-4 | TRBV3-1 | NA | CASSHPGEAKNIQYF
TRBJ2-1 | TRBV20-1 | NA | CSASPAPETQFF
TRBJ2-1 | TRBV5-1 | TRBD2 | CASSAGLAGGLSYNEQFF
TRBJ1-5 | TRBV5-1 | NA | CASSPYPGQPQHF
TRBJ1-1 | TRBV19 | NA | CASTPGSVNTEAFF
NA | TRBV5-4 | NA | CASSWQRGGETQYF
TRBJ2-7 | TRBV20-1 | TRBD2 | CSASRGVPGDYEQYF
TRBJ1-5 | TRBV20-1 | NA | CSTKHSNQPQHF
TRBJ2-3 | TRBV12-3/TRBV12-4 | TRBD1 | CASSVPWGQGSTDTQYF
TRBJ2-1 | TRBV20-1 | TRBD2 | CSASLAGGNEQFF
TRBJ2-3 | TRBV7-9 | NA | CASSSGWAANTDTQYF
TRBJ2-5 | TRBV29-1 | TRBD2 | CSVEDLWVAGGSIGEQYF
TRBJ2-7 | TRBV10-3 | NA | CAISEFPRDYEQYF
TRBJ2-7 | TRBV7-9 | TRBD2 | CASSFGTSGVYEQYF
TRBJ2-1 | TRBV12-3/TRBV12-4 | TRBD1 | CASLEGQGRGEQFF